Shown below are 3 T cell receptor beta chains from a single sample sequenced in a study of blood T cell repertoires in COVID-19. The repertoire was sequenced with immunoSEQ multiplex PCR; TCRdb's copy has only in-frame clones and lacks some. The sample records about 240,000 clones, about four fifths being singletons. Sequenced material: peripheral blood. These receptors were taken from a woman of 80 years or more with acute or convalescent COVID-19.

This rearrangement joins TRBV19 to TRBJ2-7; weak D call: TRBD2 (6 bases). The CDR3 is 14 amino acids. V was pared by 5 bases and J by 5 bases, with 16 bases between. Germline lookup yields CDR1 LNHDA and CDR2 SQIVND (reference sequence). CDR3 DNA: TGTGCCAGTAGTGGCGGGGCCCAGAGGAACGAGCAGTACTTC. Its protein product is CASSGGAQRNEQYF.

This chain connects TRBV2 to TRBJ2-7, with 7 bases identical to TRBD1. The trim removed 5 bases at V and 2 bases at J, leaving 6 bases unmatched. CDR3 size: 14 residues. CDR1 is SNHLY, CDR2 FYNNEI, per germline. CDR3 coding DNA: TGTGCCAGCAGTCACCCGACAGGGCCCTACGAGCAGTACTTC. Encoded protein: CASSHPTGPYEQYF.

The rearrangement joins TRBV15 to TRBJ2-1, with 9 bases matching TRBD1. Germline trimming cut 0 bases from V and 4 bases from J; bases unmatched to any gene: 4. CDR3 length: 16 amino acids. Germline CDR1 and CDR2: LNHNV and YYDKDF (reference sequence). CDR3 residues: CATSRDPGQGYNEQFF. The CDR3 DNA reads TGTGCCACCAGCAGAGATCCGGGACAGGGATACAATGAGCAGTTCTTC.